This T cell receptor (beta chain) was recorded in a study of Graves' ophthalmopathy and Graves' hyperthyroidism. This clonotype was counted many times. The CDR3 loop spans 13 amino acids. V trimming: 7 bases; J trimming: 10 bases; junction bases outside the gene matches: 11. CDR1 and CDR2 from the germline V gene are MNHEY and SVGAGI. CDR3 regions of TCR beta were amplified from RNA transcripts. The first round was an RT-PCR with HTBI primers, and the second round was a multiplex PCR. Each CDR3 protein gets one entry after TCRdb re-called the multiplex PCR reads with MiXCR. The table lists around 1,000,000 distinct CDR3 sequences, around a third of them singletons, with over 8.5% in the top ten.

The chain carries TRBV6-5 and TRBJ1-2; 8 nucleotides line up with TRBD1. Input material: peripheral blood or thyroid tissue (not recorded which). The receptor was isolated from an adult man with Graves' hyperthyroidism. CDR3 sequence: CASTSGQGYNYTF. DNA of the CDR3: TGTGCCAGCACGTCTGGACAGGGTTACAACTACACCTTC.